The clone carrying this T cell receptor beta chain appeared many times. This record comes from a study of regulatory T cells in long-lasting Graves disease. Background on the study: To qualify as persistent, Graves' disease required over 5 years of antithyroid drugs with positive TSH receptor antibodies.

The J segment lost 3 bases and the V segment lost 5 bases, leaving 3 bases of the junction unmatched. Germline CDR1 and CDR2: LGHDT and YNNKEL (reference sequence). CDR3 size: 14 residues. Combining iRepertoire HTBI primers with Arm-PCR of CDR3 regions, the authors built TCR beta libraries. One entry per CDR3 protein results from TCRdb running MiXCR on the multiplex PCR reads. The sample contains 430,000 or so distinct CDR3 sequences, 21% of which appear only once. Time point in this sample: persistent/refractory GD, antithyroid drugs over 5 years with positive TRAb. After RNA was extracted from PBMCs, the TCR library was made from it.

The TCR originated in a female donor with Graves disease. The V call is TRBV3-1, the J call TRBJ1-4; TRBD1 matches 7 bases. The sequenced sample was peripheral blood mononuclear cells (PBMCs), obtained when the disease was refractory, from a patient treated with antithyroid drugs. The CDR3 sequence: CASSYRGPNEKLFF. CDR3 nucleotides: TGTGCCAGCAGCTACAGGGGCCCTAATGAAAAACTGTTTTTT.